The rows below give T cell receptor beta chains drawn from one sample of a study of blood T cells in healthy people across ages. Each CDR3 protein is one row after TCRdb ran MiXCR on the 5' RACE reads. The sample includes about 640,000 distinct CDR3 sequences, about 54% of them seen just once. Sequencing was done on a sample of blood. These TCRs come from a man in his sixties in good health. CDR3s include the opening cysteine and the closing phenylalanine or tryptophan. A D gene is named only where the DNA matches it firmly. Clone size, where shown, is once, few, many, or a class for clones that have expanded.

length | J | V | size | D | CDR3 | DNA
13 | TRBJ2-1 | TRBV29-1 | NA | TRBD1 | CSVARQGWNEQFF | TGCAGCGTTGCCCGACAGGGATGGAATGAGCAGTTCTTC
13 | TRBJ2-7 | TRBV20-1 | few | TRBD2 | CSASTGTNYEQYF | TGCAGTGCTAGTACTGGGACTAATTACGAGCAGTACTTC
15 | TRBJ1-1 | TRBV27 | few | TRBD1 | CASWARQGAGTEAFF | TGTGCCAGCTGGGCTCGACAGGGGGCGGGCACTGAAGCTTTCTTT
12 | TRBJ1-3 | TRBV20-1 | NA | NA | CSARGPLNTIYF | TGCAGTGCTAGAGGGCCCTTAAACACCATATATTTT
14 | TRBJ1-1 | TRBV6-5 | NA | TRBD1 | CASSPGTGVTEAFF | TGTGCCAGCAGCCCCGGGACAGGGGTTACTGAAGCTTTCTTT
15 | TRBJ2-7 | TRBV9 | few | NA | CASSGPGPPPYEQYF | TGTGCCAGCAGCGGACCGGGACCACCACCCTACGAGCAGTACTTC
17 | TRBJ2-3 | TRBV10-3 | NA | NA | CAISEYRAGTRTDTQYF | TGTGCCATCAGTGAGTATCGAGCGGGGACACGCACAGATACGCAGTATTTT
15 | TRBJ2-3 | TRBV3-1 | NA | TRBD2 | CASSQDSLAGDTQYF | TGTGCCAGCAGCCAAGATAGCCTAGCGGGAGATACGCAGTATTTT
16 | TRBJ2-1 | TRBV6-2/TRBV6-3 | NA | TRBD1 | CASSDYRDRGPDGQFF | TGTGCCAGCAGCGATTACCGGGACAGGGGGCCCGATGGGCAGTTCTTC
14 | TRBJ2-3 | TRBV2 | NA | TRBD1 | CASKLDRGRDTQYF | TGTGCCAGCAAACTGGACAGGGGTAGGGATACGCAGTATTTT
13 | TRBJ1-2 | TRBV7-9 | NA | TRBD1 | CAGQKAGGRSYTF | TGTGCCGGACAAAAGGCAGGGGGGCGTAGCTACACCTTC
13 | TRBJ2-7 | TRBV7-2 | NA | TRBD2 | CASRGGTSYEQYF | TGTGCCAGCCGCGGGGGAACCTCCTACGAGCAGTACTTC
14 | TRBJ2-7 | TRBV18 | many | NA | CASSPGGPSYEQYF | TGTGCCAGCTCACCAGGGGGCCCCTCCTACGAGCAGTACTTC
14 | TRBJ1-1 | TRBV7-2 | NA | NA | CASTVGPSNTEAFF | TGTGCCAGCACCGTGGGCCCTTCTAACACTGAAGCTTTCTTT
15 | TRBJ2-7 | TRBV4-1 | few | NA | CASSQDVNPKNEQYF | TGCGCCAGCAGCCAAGATGTCAACCCTAAGAACGAGCAGTACTTC
14 | TRBJ2-2 | TRBV4-1 | NA | NA | CASSQSGQTGELFF | TGCGCCAGCAGCCAATCAGGACAAACCGGGGAGCTGTTTTTT